One sample yielded the 10 T cell receptor beta chains listed below, sequenced in a study of blood T cell repertoires in COVID-19. The method was immunoSEQ multiplex PCR; TCRdb's version includes in-frame clones alone and lacks a portion of them. This repertoire shows roughly 150,000 clones, roughly 84% found once; its top ten account for roughly 11%. Sequenced sample: peripheral blood. Source of these receptors: a man between 65 and 80 years old with active or convalescent COVID-19.

This chain uses TRBV5-5 with TRBJ1-2; TRBD1 matches at 7 bases. V gave up 0 bases and J gave up 4 bases; unmatched junction bases: 18. The germline gives CDR1 SGHKS, CDR2 YYEKEE (reference sequence). The length of the CDR3 is 19 residues. The CDR3 region has the DNA TGTGCCAGCAGCTTGGTTTCGGGTACGTGGGGACAGAACTTCTATGGCTACACCTTC. It encodes CASSLVSGTWGQNFYGYTF.

The chain links TRBV9 to TRBJ1-3, with D maybe TRBD1 (5 bases). CDR3 size: 17 residues. V dropped 4 bases and J dropped 0 bases, with 17 bases sitting between them. CDR1 and CDR2 from the germline V gene are SGDLS and YYNGEE. The DNA of the CDR3 is TGTGCCAGCAGCTCCGGGGGAGGGGACGACTCTGGAAACACCATATATTTT. Translated: CASSSGGGDDSGNTIYF.

The chain is built from TRBV6-1 and TRBJ2-7; a weak D match, TRBD1 (6 bases). CDR1 is MNHNS, CDR2 SASEGT, per germline. Trimming took off 2 bases at V and 6 bases at J, with 14 bases between the two ends. The CDR3 is 14 amino acids. The CDR3 reads CASSEWYRVGEQYF. CDR3 nucleotide sequence: TGTGCCAGCAGTGAATGGTACAGGGTAGGCGAGCAGTACTTC.

This clone was found once. The chain employs TRBV9 and TRBJ1-3; 8 bases are a match to TRBD1. V dropped 1 base and J dropped 7; count of bases not matched to a gene: 13. There are 17 residues in the CDR3. The germline CDR1 and CDR2 sequences are SGDLS and YYNGEE. CDR3 sequence: CASSVNLGQGGFNTIYF. The CDR3 DNA is TGTGCCAGCAGCGTAAACCTCGGACAGGGCGGGTTCAACACCATATATTTT.

The V gene is TRBV5-1, the J gene TRBJ2-7; possibly TRBD1 for D (6 bases). The V and J ends lost 3 bases and 2 bases respectively, with 12 bases between them. The CDR3 consists of 14 residues. Germline values: CDR1 SGHRS, CDR2 YFSETQ. CDR3 loop: CASSSGEGAYEQYF. Here the CDR3 DNA reads TGCGCCAGCAGCTCAGGTGAGGGGGCCTACGAGCAGTACTTC. The entire variable domain, with the rest obtained from reference TRBV5-1 and TRBJ2-7, is as follows: KAGVTQTPRYLIKTRGQQVTLSCSPISGHRSVSWYQQTPGQGLQFLFEYFSETQRNKGNFPGRFSGRQFSNSRSEMNVSTLELGDSALYLCASSSGEGAYEQYFGPGTRLTVT.

With respect to this clone: Its ends do not fully match the called genes, so a read error is possible. This sequence joins TRBV7-7 and TRBJ2-2, with unresolved D. CDR1 and CDR2 (germline): SSHAT, FNYEAQ (reference sequence). The CDR3 runs to 15 residues. The CDR3 nucleotides are TGTGCTAGCAGCTTAGTGGCCTCTGTCACCGGGGAGCTGTTTTTT. It is translated as CASSLVASVTGELFF.

This chain connects TRBV18 to TRBJ1-1, with TRBD1 identical over 11 bases. Germline lookup yields CDR1 KGHSH and CDR2 LQKENI. The CDR3 has 15 residues. Trimming took 3 bases from V and 6 from J; bases not matched to a gene: 6. CDR3 region: CASSPNPGQGAEAFF. For the CDR3, the DNA is TGTGCCAGCTCACCTAATCCGGGACAGGGGGCTGAAGCTTTCTTT. The whole variable domain, remainder taken from reference TRBV18 and TRBJ1-1, is NAGVMQNPRHLVRRRGQEARLRCSPMKGHSHVYWYRQLPEEGLKFMVYLQKENIIDESGMPKERFSAEFPKEGPSILRIQQVVRGDSAAYFCASSPNPGQGAEAFFGQGTRLTVV.

The rearrangement uses TRBV4-3 and TRBJ2-7, with a tentative D call TRBD1 (6 bases). The CDR3 sequence is 15 residues long. Germline loops: CDR1 LGHNA, CDR2 YSLEER. V was pared by 2 bases and J by 3 bases, with 14 bases between. CDR3 residues: CASSQKQGWGYEQYF. CDR3 sequence (DNA): TGCGCCAGCAGCCAAAAACAGGGATGGGGCTACGAGCAGTACTTC.

The V call is TRBV28, the J call TRBJ1-5, with a tentative D call TRBD1 (5 bases). This CDR3 is 18 amino acids long. Germline V gives CDR1 MDHEN, CDR2 SYDVKM. The ends were cut back, 6 bases at V and 0 bases at J, with 21 bases in the middle. The CDR3 spells CASRRDFIPTVSNQPQHF. CDR3 sequence (DNA): TGTGCCAGCAGGCGGGACTTCATTCCCACCGTTAGCAATCAGCCCCAGCATTTT.

This clone is a singleton in its sample. V is TRBV20-1 and J is TRBJ2-7; tentatively, D is TRBD2 (5 bases). CDR1 and CDR2 (germline): DFQATT, SNEGSKA (reference sequence). The CDR3 has 11 residues. V was shortened by 7 bases and J by 3 bases, with 10 bases between the two germline ends. CDR3 bases: TGCAGTGGAGCGGCTCTCTACGAGCAGTACTTC. The encoded protein is CSGAALYEQYF.